The table lists the clone carrying this T cell receptor beta chain with a count of one. This entry comes from a study of T cell responses to AZD1222 COVID-19 vaccine. Whole-study context: Second-dose groups at about 4 or about 12 weeks were pooled.

Method: immunoSEQ multiplex PCR; TCRdb's copy keeps in-frame clones and lacks some. The data contain about 140,000 clones, 70% to 90% of them seen just once; the ten biggest clones take up around 5%. The germline V gene has CDR1 MNHNY and CDR2 SVGAGI (reference sequence). This CDR3 is built from 15 residues. Trimming removed 0 bases at V and 7 bases at J, with 15 bases between. The clonotype comes from an adult in good health. The rearrangement links TRBV6-6 to TRBJ1-2, with D hard to call. This specimen was peripheral blood, taken on day 0 of AZD1222 vaccination. CDR3 coding DNA: TGTGCCAGCAGTTACTCGGGAGTAAAGGGCTCTGGCTACACCTTC. Protein sequence: CASSYSGVKGSGYTF.